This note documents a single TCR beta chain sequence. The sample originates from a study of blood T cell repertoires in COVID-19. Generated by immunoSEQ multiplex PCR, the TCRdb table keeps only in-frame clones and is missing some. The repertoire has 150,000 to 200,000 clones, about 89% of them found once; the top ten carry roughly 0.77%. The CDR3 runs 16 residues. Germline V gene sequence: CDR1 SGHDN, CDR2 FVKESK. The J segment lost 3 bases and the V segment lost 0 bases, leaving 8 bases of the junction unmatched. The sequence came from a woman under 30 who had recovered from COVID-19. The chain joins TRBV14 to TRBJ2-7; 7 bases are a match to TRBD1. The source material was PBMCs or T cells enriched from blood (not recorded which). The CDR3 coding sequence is TGTGCCAGCAGCCAAGATAGGGACAGAAGACACTACGAGCAGTACTTC. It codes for CASSQDRDRRHYEQYF.